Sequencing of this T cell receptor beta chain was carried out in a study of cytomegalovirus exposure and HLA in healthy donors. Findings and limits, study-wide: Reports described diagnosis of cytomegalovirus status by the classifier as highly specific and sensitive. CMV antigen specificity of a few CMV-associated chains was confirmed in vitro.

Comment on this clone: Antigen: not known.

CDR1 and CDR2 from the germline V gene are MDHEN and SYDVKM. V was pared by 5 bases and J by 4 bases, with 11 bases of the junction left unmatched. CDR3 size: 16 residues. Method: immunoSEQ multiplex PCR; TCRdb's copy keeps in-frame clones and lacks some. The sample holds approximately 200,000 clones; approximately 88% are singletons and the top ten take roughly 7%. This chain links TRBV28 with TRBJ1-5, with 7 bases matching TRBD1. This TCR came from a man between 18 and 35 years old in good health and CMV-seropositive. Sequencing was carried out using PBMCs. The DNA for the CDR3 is TGTGCCAGCAGTCTGCACAGGGGAGAGTCAAATCAGCCCCAGCATTTT. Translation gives CASSLHRGESNQPQHF.